The 5 T cell receptor beta chains in this list originate from one sample, sequenced in a study of T cell changes during pregnancy in multiple sclerosis. Generated by immunoSEQ multiplex PCR, the TCRdb table keeps only in-frame clones and is missing some. Among roughly 110,000 clones listed, about 90% were seen once. Source: peripheral blood, taken before pregnancy. The receptors stem from a female donor with multiple sclerosis, enrolled in a pregnancy study.

The V call is TRBV14, the J call TRBJ2-1; TRBD1 might be the D (6 bases). V lost 1 base, J lost 7 bases, and 8 bases lay in between. CDR1 is SGHDN and CDR2 is FVKESK in the germline V gene. The length of the CDR3 is 13 residues. The CDR3 bases are TGTGCCAGCAGCCAAGGGACAGTAAATGAGCAGTTCTTC. Encoded protein: CASSQGTVNEQFF.

The rearrangement joins TRBV7-8 to TRBJ2-5, with 8 bases lining up with TRBD2. The CDR3 spans 13 residues. After removal of 4 bases from V and 3 bases from J, the junction contained 1 base not matched to a gene. The germline CDR1 and CDR2 sequences are SGHVS and FQNEAQ. CDR3 in DNA: TGTGCCAGCAGCTACGGGGGGGAAGAGACCCAGTACTTC. Its protein product is CASSYGGEETQYF. The full variable domain, completed using reference TRBV7-8 and TRBJ2-5, is GAGVSQSPRYKVAKRGQDVALRCDPISGHVSLFWYQQALGQGPEFLTYFQNEAQLDKSGLPSDRFFAERPEGSVSTLKIQRTQQEDSAVYLCASSYGGEETQYFGPGTRLLVL.

The chain employs TRBV9 and TRBJ1-2, with D possibly TRBD1 on 5 matching bases. CDR3 length: 14 amino acids. Germline CDR1 SGDLS, CDR2 YYNGEE. Deletions cut 5 bases from V and 6 bases from J, with 17 bases between. The CDR3 region is CASRPLGGVDGYTF. The CDR3 bases are TGTGCCAGCAGACCCCTGGGGGGGGTAGATGGCTACACCTTC.

V is TRBV25-1 and J is TRBJ2-3; TRBD2 matches 10 bases. The CDR3 spans 15 residues. CDR1 MGHDK and CDR2 SYGVNS come from the germline V gene. V lost 4 bases and J lost 7; bases outside the gene matches: 8. CDR3 region: CASSGPGLARYTQYF. The DNA of the CDR3 is TGTGCCAGCAGTGGACCGGGACTAGCGAGATATACGCAGTATTTT.

This clone was counted only a few times. This sequence joins TRBV7-2 and TRBJ2-1, with 14 bases matching TRBD2. V dropped 4 bases and J dropped 7; count of bases not matched to a gene: 6. Germline CDR1 reads SGHTA; CDR2 reads FQGNSA. CDR3 length: 16 amino acids. CDR3 amino acids: CASSYRGTSGSNEQFF. CDR3 sequence (DNA): TGTGCCAGCAGCTACCGCGGGACTAGCGGGAGTAATGAGCAGTTCTTC. Supplemented by reference TRBV7-2 and TRBJ2-1, the full variable domain reads GAGVSQSPSNKVTEKGKDVELRCDPISGHTALYWYRQSLGQGLEFLIYFQGNSAPDKSGLPSDRFSAERTGGSVSTLTIQRTQQEDSAVYLCASSYRGTSGSNEQFFGPGTRLTVL.